This TCR beta chain derives from a study of T cell responses to AZD1222 COVID-19 vaccine. The repertoire was sequenced with immunoSEQ multiplex PCR; TCRdb's copy has only in-frame clones and lacks some. The sample has approximately 130,000 clones, about 79% seen once. Deletions cut 0 bases from V and 0 bases from J, with 6 bases between. The CDR3 length is 15 residues. Looked up from germline, CDR1 is LGHNA and CDR2 is YSLEER. This chain uses TRBV4-3 with TRBJ1-3; no firm D call. The material was peripheral blood, obtained 28 days after the second AZD1222 dose. This clonotype originated in an adult who received the AZD1222 COVID-19 vaccine. CDR3 amino acids: CASSQEPGSGNTIYF. The CDR3 nucleotides read TGCGCCAGCAGCCAAGAACCCGGCTCTGGAAACACCATATATTTT.